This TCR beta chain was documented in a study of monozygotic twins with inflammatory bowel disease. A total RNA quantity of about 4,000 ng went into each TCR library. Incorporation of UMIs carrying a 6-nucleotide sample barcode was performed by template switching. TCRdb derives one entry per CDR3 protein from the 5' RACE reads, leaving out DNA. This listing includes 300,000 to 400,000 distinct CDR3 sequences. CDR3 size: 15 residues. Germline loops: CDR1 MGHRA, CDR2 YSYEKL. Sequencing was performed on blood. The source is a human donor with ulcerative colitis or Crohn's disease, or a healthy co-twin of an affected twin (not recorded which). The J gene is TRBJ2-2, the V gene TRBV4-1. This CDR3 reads CASSQGTDLTGELFF.